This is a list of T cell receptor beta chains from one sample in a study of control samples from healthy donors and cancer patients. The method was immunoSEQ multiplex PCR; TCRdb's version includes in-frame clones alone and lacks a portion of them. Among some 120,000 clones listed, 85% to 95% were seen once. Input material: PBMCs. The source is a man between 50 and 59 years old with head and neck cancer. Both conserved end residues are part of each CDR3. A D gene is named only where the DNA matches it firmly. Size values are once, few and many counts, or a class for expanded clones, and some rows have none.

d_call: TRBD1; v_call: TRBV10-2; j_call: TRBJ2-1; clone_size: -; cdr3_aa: CASSEVRRDRGYNEQFF; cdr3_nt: TGCGCCAGCAGTGAAGTGAGACGGGACAGGGGCTACAATGAGCAGTTCTTC
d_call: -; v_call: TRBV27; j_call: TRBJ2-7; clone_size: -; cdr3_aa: CASSSWGGLRSYEQYF; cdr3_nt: TGTGCCAGCAGTTCCTGGGGGGGGCTTCGCTCCTACGAGCAGTACTTC
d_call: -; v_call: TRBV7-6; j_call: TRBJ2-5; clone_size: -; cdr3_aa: CASSGLQGETQYF; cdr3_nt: TGTGCCAGCAGCGGCTTACAGGGTGAGACCCAGTACTTC
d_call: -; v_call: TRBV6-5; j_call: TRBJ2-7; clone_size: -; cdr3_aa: CASSNDYEQYF; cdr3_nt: TGTGCCAGCAGTAACGACTACGAGCAGTACTTC
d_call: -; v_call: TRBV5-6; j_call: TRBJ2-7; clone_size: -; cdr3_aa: CASSSSPTANYEQYF; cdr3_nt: TGTGCCAGCAGCTCGTCCCCGACAGCGAACTACGAGCAGTACTTC
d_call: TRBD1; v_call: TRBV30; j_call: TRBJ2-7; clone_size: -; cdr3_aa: CAWRSQGARGSYEQYF; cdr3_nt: TGTGCCTGGAGGTCACAGGGGGCGCGGGGTTCCTACGAGCAGTACTTC
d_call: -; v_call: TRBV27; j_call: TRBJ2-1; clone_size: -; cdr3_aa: CASSLPGSYNEQFF; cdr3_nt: TGTGCCAGCAGTTTACCAGGGTCATACAATGAGCAGTTCTTC
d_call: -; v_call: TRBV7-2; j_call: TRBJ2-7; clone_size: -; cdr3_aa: CASSAGFDSYEQYF; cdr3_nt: TGTGCCAGCAGCGCGGGTTTTGACTCCTACGAGCAGTACTTC
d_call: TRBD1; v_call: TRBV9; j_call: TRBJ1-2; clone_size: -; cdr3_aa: CASSVDRDYGYTF; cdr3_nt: TGTGCCAGCAGCGTCGACAGGGATTATGGCTACACCTTC
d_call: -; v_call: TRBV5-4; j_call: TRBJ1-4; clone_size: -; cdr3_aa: CASSLGGGTNEKLFF; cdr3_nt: TGTGCCAGCAGCTTGGGCGGGGGAACTAATGAAAAACTGTTTTTT
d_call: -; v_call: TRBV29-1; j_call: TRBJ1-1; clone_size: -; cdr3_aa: CSATDRQNTEAFF; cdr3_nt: TGCAGCGCTACTGACAGGCAGAACACTGAAGCTTTCTTT
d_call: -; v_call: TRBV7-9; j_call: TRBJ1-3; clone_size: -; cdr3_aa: CASSLGDNFSGNTIYF; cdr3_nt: TGTGCCAGCAGCTTAGGGGACAACTTCTCTGGAAACACCATATATTTT
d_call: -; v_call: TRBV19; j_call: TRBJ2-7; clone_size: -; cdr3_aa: CASSIDRAGYEQYF; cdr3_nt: TGTGCCAGTAGTATAGACAGGGCCGGCTACGAGCAGTACTTC
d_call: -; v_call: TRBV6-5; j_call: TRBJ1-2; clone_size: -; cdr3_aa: CASSRTWDTLYGYTF; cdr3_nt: TGTGCCAGCAGCCGTACATGGGACACCCTCTATGGCTACACCTTC
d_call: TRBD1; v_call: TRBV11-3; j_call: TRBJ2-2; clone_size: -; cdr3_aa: CASSLVCRGRGWDTGELFF; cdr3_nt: TGTGCCAGCAGCTTAGTATGCAGGGGGCGCGGATGGGACACCGGGGAGCTGTTTTTT
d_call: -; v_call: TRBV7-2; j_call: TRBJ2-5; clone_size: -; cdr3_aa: CASSMRETQYF; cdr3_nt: TGTGCCAGCAGTATGCGGGAGACCCAGTACTTC
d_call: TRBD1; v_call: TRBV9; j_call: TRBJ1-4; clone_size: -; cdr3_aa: CASSAEAGTGNEKLFF; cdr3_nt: TGTGCCAGCAGCGCGGAAGCCGGGACAGGAAATGAAAAACTGTTTTTT
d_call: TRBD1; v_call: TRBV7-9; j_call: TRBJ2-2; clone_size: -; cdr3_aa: CASSWGQGGAGELFF; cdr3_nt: TGTGCCAGCAGCTGGGGACAGGGAGGGGCCGGGGAGCTGTTTTTT
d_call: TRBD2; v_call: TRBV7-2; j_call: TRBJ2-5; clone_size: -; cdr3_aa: CASSLGGGGQETQYF; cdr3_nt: TGTGCCAGCAGCTTAGGCGGGGGGGGGCAAGAGACCCAGTACTTC
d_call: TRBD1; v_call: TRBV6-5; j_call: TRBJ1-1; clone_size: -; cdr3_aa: CASSMTGGEAFF; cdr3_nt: TGTGCCAGCAGTATGACAGGGGGCGAAGCTTTCTTT
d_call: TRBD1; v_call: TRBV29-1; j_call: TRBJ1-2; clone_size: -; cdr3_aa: CSAQVGKGGGINYGYTF; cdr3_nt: TGCAGCGCACAGGTGGGGAAAGGGGGCGGAATTAACTATGGCTACACCTTC
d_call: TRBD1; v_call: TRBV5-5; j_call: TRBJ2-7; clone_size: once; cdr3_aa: CASSTGTAALYEQYF; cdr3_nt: TGTGCCAGCAGCACAGGGACAGCCGCTTTGTACGAGCAGTACTTC
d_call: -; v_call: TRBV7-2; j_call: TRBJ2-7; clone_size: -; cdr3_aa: CASSLGGWASYEQYF; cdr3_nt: TGTGCCAGCAGCTTAGGGGGGTGGGCCTCCTACGAGCAGTACTTC
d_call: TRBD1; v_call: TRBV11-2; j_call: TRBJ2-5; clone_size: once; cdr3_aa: CASSTGQIRETQYF; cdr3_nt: TGTGCCAGCAGCACGGGACAGATCAGGGAGACCCAGTACTTC
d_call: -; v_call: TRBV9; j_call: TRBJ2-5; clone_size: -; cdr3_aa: CASSVDSVETQYF; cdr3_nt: TGTGCCAGCAGCGTCGATAGCGTGGAGACCCAGTACTTC
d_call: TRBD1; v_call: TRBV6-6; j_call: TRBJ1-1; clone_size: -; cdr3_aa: CASSSGQGRTEAFF; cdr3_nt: TGTGCCAGCAGCTCCGGACAGGGAAGGACTGAAGCTTTCTTT
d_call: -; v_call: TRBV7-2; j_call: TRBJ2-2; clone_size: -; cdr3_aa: CASSQGTHGELFF; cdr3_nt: TGTGCCAGCAGCCAAGGGACCCACGGGGAGCTGTTTTTT
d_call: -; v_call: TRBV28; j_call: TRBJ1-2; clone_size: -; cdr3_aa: CASSLTGKTNYGYTF; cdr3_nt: TGTGCCAGCAGTTTAACAGGAAAAACTAACTATGGCTACACCTTC
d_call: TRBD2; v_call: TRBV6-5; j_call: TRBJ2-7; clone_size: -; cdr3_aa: CATQVGGGTYEQYF; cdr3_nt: TGTGCCACCCAAGTCGGGGGGGGAACCTACGAGCAGTACTTC
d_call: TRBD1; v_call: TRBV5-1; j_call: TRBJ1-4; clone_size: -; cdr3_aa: CASTTTPGQSNEKLFF; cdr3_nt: TGCGCCAGCACCACGACCCCGGGACAGAGTAATGAAAAACTGTTTTTT
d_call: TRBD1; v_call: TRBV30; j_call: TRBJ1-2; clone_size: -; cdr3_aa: CACLPEGQGIGGYTF; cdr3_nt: TGTGCCTGCCTTCCCGAGGGACAGGGGATAGGTGGCTACACCTTC
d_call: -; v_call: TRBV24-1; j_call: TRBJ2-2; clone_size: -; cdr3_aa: CATSDSRTGELFF; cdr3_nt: TGTGCCACCAGTGATTCTAGGACCGGGGAGCTGTTTTTT
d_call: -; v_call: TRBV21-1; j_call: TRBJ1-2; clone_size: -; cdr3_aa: CASSSRGNRVNYGYTF; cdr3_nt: TGTGCCAGCAGCTCCCGAGGGAACAGGGTTAACTATGGCTACACCTTC
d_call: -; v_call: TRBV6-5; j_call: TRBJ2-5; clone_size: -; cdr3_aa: CASTRGIWEETQYF; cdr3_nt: TGTGCCAGCACTCGAGGTATATGGGAAGAGACCCAGTACTTC
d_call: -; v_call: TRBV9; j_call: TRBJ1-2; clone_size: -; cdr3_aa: CASSKGAPNYGYTF; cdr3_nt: TGTGCCAGCAGCAAAGGAGCCCCGAACTATGGCTACACCTTC
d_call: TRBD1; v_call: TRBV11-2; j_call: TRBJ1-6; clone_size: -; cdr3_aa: CASTRQGSSPLHF; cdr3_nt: TGTGCCAGCACCCGACAGGGCTCTTCACCCCTCCACTTT
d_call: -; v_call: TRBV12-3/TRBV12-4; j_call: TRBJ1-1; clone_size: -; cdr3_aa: CASRQTTEAFF; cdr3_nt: TGTGCCAGCAGACAGACCACTGAAGCTTTCTTT
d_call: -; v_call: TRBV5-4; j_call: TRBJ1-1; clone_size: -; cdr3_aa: CASSLVAVDTEAFF; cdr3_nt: TGTGCCAGCAGCTTGGTGGCAGTAGACACTGAAGCTTTCTTT
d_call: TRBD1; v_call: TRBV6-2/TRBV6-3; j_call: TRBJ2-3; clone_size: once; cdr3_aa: CASSKDRATDTQYF; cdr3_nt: TGTGCCAGCAGTAAGGACAGGGCCACAGATACGCAGTATTTT
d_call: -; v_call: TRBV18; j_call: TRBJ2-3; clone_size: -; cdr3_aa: CASSPAADTQYF; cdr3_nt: TGTGCCAGCTCACCCGCGGCAGATACGCAGTATTTT
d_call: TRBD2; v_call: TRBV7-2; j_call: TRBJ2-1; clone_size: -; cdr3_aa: CASSPRRGGGANEQFF; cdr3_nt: TGTGCCAGCAGCCCGAGAAGGGGCGGGGGGGCTAATGAGCAGTTCTTC
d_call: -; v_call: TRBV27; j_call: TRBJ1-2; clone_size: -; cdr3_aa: CASSSIGTNYGYTF; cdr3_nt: TGTGCCAGCAGTTCCATAGGGACTAACTATGGCTACACCTTC
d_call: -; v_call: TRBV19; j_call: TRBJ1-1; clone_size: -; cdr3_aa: CASSMWPNTEAFF; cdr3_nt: TGTGCCAGTAGTATGTGGCCGAACACTGAAGCTTTCTTT
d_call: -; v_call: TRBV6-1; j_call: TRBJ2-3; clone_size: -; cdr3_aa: CASSEAWGGQTDTQYF; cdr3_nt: TGTGCCAGCAGTGAAGCGTGGGGGGGCCAGACAGATACGCAGTATTTT
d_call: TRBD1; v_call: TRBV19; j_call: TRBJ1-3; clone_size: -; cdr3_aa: CASRKGTGGVTGNTIYF; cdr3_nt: TGTGCCAGTAGGAAGGGGACAGGGGGCGTCACTGGAAACACCATATATTTT
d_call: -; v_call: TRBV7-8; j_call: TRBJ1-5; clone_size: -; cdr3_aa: CASSWGARWGEPQHF; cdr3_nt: TGTGCCAGCAGCTGGGGGGCCAGGTGGGGGGAGCCCCAGCATTTT
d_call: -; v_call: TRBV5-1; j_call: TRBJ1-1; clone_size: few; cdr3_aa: CASRDNTEAFF; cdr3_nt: TGCGCCAGCAGGGACAACACTGAAGCTTTCTTT
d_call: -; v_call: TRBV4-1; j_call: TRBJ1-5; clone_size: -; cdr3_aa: CASSQEAGNQPQHF; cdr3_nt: TGCGCCAGCAGCCAAGAAGCAGGCAATCAGCCCCAGCATTTT